These 13 T cell receptor beta chains came from one sample sequenced in a study of blood T cell repertoires in COVID-19. Clones were read by immunoSEQ multiplex PCR, and TCRdb kept only the in-frame ones, dropping some. The data contain about 39,000 clones, 85% to 95% of them singletons. The sample comprised peripheral blood. Source of these receptors: a human donor with active COVID-19. The donor label of this sample is uncertain.

The chain links TRBV3-1 (or the pseudogene TRBV3-2) to TRBJ2-7; 7 bases are shared with TRBD2. Germline CDR1 is LGHDT and CDR2 is YNNKEL (reference sequence). CDR3 length: 13 residues. The V gene end was trimmed by 4 bases and the J gene end by 3 bases; junction bases not matched to a gene: 3. This CDR3 is CASSRREGYEQYF. The CDR3 nucleotides read TGTGCCAGCAGCCGCAGGGAGGGCTACGAGCAGTACTTC.

V gene TRBV5-1 combines with J gene TRBJ2-7, with D hard to call. The CDR3 has 14 residues. Germline V lookup: CDR1 SGHRS, CDR2 YFSETQ. Trimming cost V 3 bases and J 1 base, with 11 bases left between them. The chain's CDR3 is CASSSQPRSYEQYF. The CDR3 nucleotides read TGCGCCAGCAGCTCACAGCCGCGTTCCTACGAGCAGTACTTC.

This rearrangement joins TRBV7-8 to TRBJ2-1; 7 bases are shared with TRBD2. There are 15 residues in the CDR3. The V gene end was trimmed by 3 bases and the J gene end by 7 bases; junction bases not matched to a gene: 9. CDR1 and CDR2 (germline): SGHVS, FQNEAQ. The chain's CDR3 is CASSFGTTSWNEQFF. CDR3 nucleotide sequence: TGTGCCAGCAGCTTTGGGACTACCAGCTGGAATGAGCAGTTCTTC.

The gene calls are TRBV6-5 and TRBJ2-2; 10 bases map to TRBD1. Germline loops: CDR1 MNHEY, CDR2 SVGAGI. Trimming removed 6 bases from V and 7 bases from J; junction bases left unmatched: 5. The CDR3 sequence is 14 residues long. This CDR3 reads CASRRDRGGGELFF. As DNA, the CDR3 is TGTGCCAGCAGGCGGGACAGGGGAGGCGGGGAGCTGTTTTTT.

This clone was recorded once. This chain links TRBV12-3 or TRBV12-4 with TRBJ1-2; 7 bases map to TRBD1. CDR3 length equals 13 residues. V shed 3 bases, J shed 8 bases, and the junction held 6 bases outside the gene matches. CDR3 DNA sequence: TGTGCCAGCAGTTTTGGGCAGGGGGACGGCTACACCTTC. Encoded protein: CASSFGQGDGYTF.

The genes are TRBV5-1 and TRBJ2-5; 8 bases line up with TRBD2. With 1 base clipped from V and 1 base from J, the junction kept 6 bases outside the gene matches. The CDR3 contains 16 residues. Germline V gene data show CDR1 as SGHRS and CDR2 as YFSETQ. The CDR3 sequence is CASSLMRGALQETQYF. CDR3 bases: TGCGCCAGCAGCTTGATGCGGGGGGCACTCCAAGAGACCCAGTACTTC.

The rearrangement joins TRBV3-1 (or the pseudogene TRBV3-2) to TRBJ1-2; D unresolved. The germline V gene encodes CDR1 LGHDT and CDR2 YNNKEL (reference sequence). V gave up 6 bases and J gave up 0 bases, with 8 bases separating them. This CDR3 contains 13 residues. In nucleotides, the CDR3 is TGTGCCAGCAGTGACTTCTCTAACTATGGCTACACCTTC. Amino acid sequence: CASSDFSNYGYTF.

V gene TRBV27 combines with J gene TRBJ1-4, with 7 bases matching TRBD1. CDR1 MNHEY and CDR2 SMNVEV come from the germline V gene (reference sequence). The CDR3 length is 13 residues. V lost 6 bases, J lost 11 bases, and 9 bases stayed unmatched. CDR3 protein: CASRKPQGTKLFF. The CDR3 DNA reads TGTGCCAGCAGGAAACCACAGGGGACGAAACTGTTTTTT.

The chain combines TRBV6-6 with TRBJ2-2, with D perhaps TRBD1 (5 bases). Trimming removed 5 bases at V and 3 bases at J, with 13 bases between. This CDR3 contains 15 residues. Germline CDR1 MNHNY, CDR2 SVGAGI (reference sequence). The CDR3 here is CASSKGPIHTGELFF. CDR3 DNA sequence: TGTGCCAGCAGTAAGGGGCCGATCCACACCGGGGAGCTGTTTTTT.

CDR3 protein: CASSVQVVNTEAFF. CDR3 nucleotides: TGTGCCAGCAGCGTACAAGTCGTGAACACTGAAGCTTTCTTT. The chain carries TRBV7-2 and TRBJ1-1; no firm D call. The CDR3 has 14 residues. Deletions cut 5 bases from V and 0 bases from J, with 10 bases between. The germline gives CDR1 SGHTA, CDR2 FQGNSA.

The rearrangement uses TRBV4-3 and TRBJ2-1; perhaps TRBD1 as D (5 bases). The V end lost 1 base, the J end lost 5 bases, and 12 bases lay between the germline ends. The CDR3 extends over 15 amino acids. Germline-derived CDR1 and CDR2 are LGHNA and YSLEER. CDR3 nucleotide sequence: TGCGCCAGCAGCCAAGGACTCAGACAGAACAATGAGCAGTTCTTC. It encodes CASSQGLRQNNEQFF.

The genes are TRBV10-1 and TRBJ2-7; 7 bases map to TRBD1. The CDR3 spans 14 residues. V gave up 6 bases and J gave up 4 bases; unmatched junction bases: 9. Germline V gene data show CDR1 as WNHNN and CDR2 as SYGVQD (reference sequence). The DNA of the CDR3 is TGCGCCAGCAGCCCCGGACAGGCTGGGTACGAGCAGTACTTC. Residues: CASSPGQAGYEQYF.

CDR3 nucleotide sequence: TGTGCCAGCAGTTCTCCCTTCGAAACAGGGGGCCTTAATTCACCCCTCCACTTT. Amino acids: CASSSPFETGGLNSPLHF. This sequence joins TRBV28 and TRBJ1-6; 9 positions agree with TRBD1. The CDR3 extends over 18 amino acids. Germline loops: CDR1 MDHEN, CDR2 SYDVKM. V shed 4 bases and J 6 bases; nucleotides not matched to a gene: 13.